The clone carrying this T cell receptor (beta chain) was observed a handful of times. The sample is drawn from a study of response to subunit inactivated influenza vaccine. CDR3 size: 19 residues. The germline V gene encodes CDR1 MDHEN and CDR2 SYDVKM. After removal of 5 bases from V and 1 base from J, the junction contained 13 bases not matched to a gene. TCRdb reprocessed the RT-PCR reads with MiXCR, giving one entry per CDR3 protein. The table has 550,000 to 600,000 distinct CDR3 sequences, 12% seen once. The source material was PBMCs from blood, sampled on the day of vaccination. The source of this sequence is a man aged 50 to 60 who received an inactivated influenza vaccine. The chain recombines TRBV28 with TRBJ2-2; 10 bases are shared with TRBD1. CDR3 DNA: TGTGCCAGCAGTCCGTTTCCCGGGACAGGGGCGAAGAACACCGGGGAGCTGTTTTTT. Translating gives CASSPFPGTGAKNTGELFF.